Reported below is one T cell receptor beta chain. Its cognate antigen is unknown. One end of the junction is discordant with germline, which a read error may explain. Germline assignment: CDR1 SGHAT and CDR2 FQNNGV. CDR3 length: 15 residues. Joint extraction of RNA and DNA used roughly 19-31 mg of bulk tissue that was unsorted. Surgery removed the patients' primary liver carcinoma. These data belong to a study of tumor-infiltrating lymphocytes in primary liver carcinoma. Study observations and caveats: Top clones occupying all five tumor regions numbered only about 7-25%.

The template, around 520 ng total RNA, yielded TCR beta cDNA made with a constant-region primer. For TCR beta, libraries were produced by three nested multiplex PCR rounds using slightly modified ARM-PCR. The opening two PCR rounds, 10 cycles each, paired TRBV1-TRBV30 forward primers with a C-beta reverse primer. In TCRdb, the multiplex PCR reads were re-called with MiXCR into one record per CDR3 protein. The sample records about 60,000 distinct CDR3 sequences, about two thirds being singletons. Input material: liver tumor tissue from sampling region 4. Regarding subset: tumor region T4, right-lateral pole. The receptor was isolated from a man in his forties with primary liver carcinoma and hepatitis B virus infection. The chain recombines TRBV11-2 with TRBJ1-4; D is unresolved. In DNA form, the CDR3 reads TGTGCCTGCAGCTTAGACGGGTTCACCAATGAAAAACTGTTTTTT. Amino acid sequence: CACSLDGFTNEKLFF.